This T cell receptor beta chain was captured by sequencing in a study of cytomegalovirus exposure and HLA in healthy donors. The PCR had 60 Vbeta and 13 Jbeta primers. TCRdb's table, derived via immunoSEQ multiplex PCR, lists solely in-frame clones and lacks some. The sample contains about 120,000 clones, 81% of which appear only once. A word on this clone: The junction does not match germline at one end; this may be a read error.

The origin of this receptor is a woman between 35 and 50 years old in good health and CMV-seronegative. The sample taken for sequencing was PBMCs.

CDR3 sequence: CASSQDLGRSGNTIYF. DNA for the CDR3: TGCGCCAGCAGCCAAGATCTGGGCAGGTCTGGGAACACCATATATTTT. This sequence joins TRBV4-3 and TRBJ1-3, with no clear D. CDR3 size: 16 residues. Germline V CDR1 and CDR2: LGHNA, YSLEER.